These T cell receptor beta chains were read from a single sample in a study of blood T cell repertoires in COVID-19. Generated by immunoSEQ multiplex PCR, the TCRdb table keeps only in-frame clones and is missing some. Of over 200,000 clones listed, around nine tenths are singletons. Sequencing was carried out using peripheral blood. These receptors all come from a woman under 30 who had recovered from COVID-19. CDR3s include the opening cysteine and the closing phenylalanine or tryptophan. Each record gives: D gene, clone size, V gene, J gene, CDR3 protein, CDR3 DNA. D genes are given only for firm matches. The size entry is marked missing in some rows and otherwise reads once, few, many or a size class.

d_call: TRBD1
clone_size: -
v_call: TRBV18
j_call: TRBJ1-6
cdr3_aa: CASSPKGQGDSPLHF
cdr3_nt: TGTGCCAGCTCACCAAAGGGACAGGGAGATTCACCCCTCCACTTT

d_call: -
clone_size: -
v_call: TRBV6-2/TRBV6-3
j_call: TRBJ2-7
cdr3_aa: CASSYLRDYYYEQYF
cdr3_nt: TGTGCCAGCAGTTACTTAAGAGATTACTATTACGAGCAGTACTTC

d_call: TRBD2
clone_size: -
v_call: TRBV19
j_call: TRBJ2-2
cdr3_aa: CASRPRYGRGRDTGELFF
cdr3_nt: TGTGCCAGTAGGCCCCGTTATGGGAGGGGTCGGGACACCGGGGAGCTGTTTTTT

d_call: -
clone_size: -
v_call: TRBV19
j_call: TRBJ1-1
cdr3_aa: CASTPGVWETAAGEAFF
cdr3_nt: TGTGCCAGTACCCCAGGCGTATGGGAAACAGCGGCTGGTGAAGCTTTCTTT

d_call: -
clone_size: -
v_call: TRBV27
j_call: TRBJ2-7
cdr3_aa: CASSYGLGKEYF
cdr3_nt: TGTGCCAGCAGTTATGGACTCGGGAAGGAGTACTTC

d_call: TRBD1
clone_size: -
v_call: TRBV7-2
j_call: TRBJ2-7
cdr3_aa: CASSSSGQGSYEQYF
cdr3_nt: TGTGCCAGCAGCTCCTCGGGACAGGGGAGCTACGAGCAGTACTTC

d_call: TRBD2
clone_size: -
v_call: TRBV7-6
j_call: TRBJ2-1
cdr3_aa: CASSPWTSVSSNEQFF
cdr3_nt: TGTGCCAGCAGCCCGTGGACTAGCGTCTCCAGCAATGAGCAGTTCTTC

d_call: -
clone_size: -
v_call: TRBV28
j_call: TRBJ1-5
cdr3_aa: CASSLWAGGSNQPQHF
cdr3_nt: TGTGCCAGCAGTTTATGGGCAGGCGGGAGCAATCAGCCCCAGCATTTT

d_call: TRBD2
clone_size: -
v_call: TRBV30
j_call: TRBJ2-1
cdr3_aa: CAWTLRGLASRFEQFF
cdr3_nt: TGTGCCTGGACCCTACGAGGACTAGCGTCGCGGTTTGAGCAGTTCTTC

d_call: -
clone_size: -
v_call: TRBV6-5
j_call: TRBJ1-2
cdr3_aa: CASSYSGRNYGYTF
cdr3_nt: TGTGCCAGCAGTTACTCGGGGCGGAACTATGGCTACACCTTC

d_call: -
clone_size: -
v_call: TRBV12-3/TRBV12-4
j_call: TRBJ2-5
cdr3_aa: CASSFGVQETQYF
cdr3_nt: TGTGCCAGCAGTTTCGGGGTCCAAGAGACCCAGTACTTC

d_call: -
clone_size: -
v_call: TRBV4-1
j_call: TRBJ2-1
cdr3_aa: CASSQPDKSIAVRNNEQFF
cdr3_nt: TGCGCCAGCAGCCAACCCGATAAGTCGATAGCGGTACGGAACAATGAGCAGTTCTTC

d_call: TRBD1
clone_size: -
v_call: TRBV4-1
j_call: TRBJ1-3
cdr3_aa: CASSLNRDRARNTIYF
cdr3_nt: TGCGCCAGCAGCCTTAACCGGGACAGAGCTCGAAACACCATATATTTT

d_call: TRBD2
clone_size: -
v_call: TRBV7-2
j_call: TRBJ2-7
cdr3_aa: CASSLAGTSGAYEQYF
cdr3_nt: TGTGCCAGCAGCTTAGCCGGGACTAGCGGGGCCTACGAGCAGTACTTC

d_call: TRBD1
clone_size: -
v_call: TRBV6-2/TRBV6-3
j_call: TRBJ2-7
cdr3_aa: CASSFTPGQGLYEQYF
cdr3_nt: TGTGCCAGCAGCTTTACCCCGGGACAGGGATTATACGAGCAGTACTTC

d_call: TRBD2
clone_size: -
v_call: TRBV27
j_call: TRBJ2-3
cdr3_aa: CASPRGSSYFSTDTQYF
cdr3_nt: TGTGCCAGTCCGCGGGGGTCCTCTTACTTCAGCACAGATACGCAGTATTTT

d_call: -
clone_size: -
v_call: TRBV6-2/TRBV6-3
j_call: TRBJ1-5
cdr3_aa: CASSYTQGGNQPQHF
cdr3_nt: TGTGCCAGCAGTTACACTCAGGGAGGAAATCAGCCCCAGCATTTT

d_call: -
clone_size: -
v_call: TRBV6-5
j_call: TRBJ1-2
cdr3_aa: CASSLGQGSYGYTF
cdr3_nt: TGTGCCAGCAGCCTCGGGCAGGGTTCCTATGGCTACACCTTC

d_call: TRBD1
clone_size: -
v_call: TRBV19
j_call: TRBJ1-5
cdr3_aa: CASSIPGTGGHQPQHF
cdr3_nt: TGTGCCAGTAGTATACCCGGGACAGGGGGCCATCAGCCCCAGCATTTT

d_call: -
clone_size: -
v_call: TRBV25-1
j_call: TRBJ2-5
cdr3_aa: CASSVGGSQETQYF
cdr3_nt: TGTGCCAGCAGTGTCGGGGGATCTCAAGAGACCCAGTACTTC

d_call: TRBD1
clone_size: once
v_call: TRBV9
j_call: TRBJ2-2
cdr3_aa: CASSVDRGSGSTGELFF
cdr3_nt: TGTGCCAGCAGCGTGGACAGGGGTAGTGGTAGCACCGGGGAGCTGTTTTTT

d_call: -
clone_size: -
v_call: TRBV5-1
j_call: TRBJ1-6
cdr3_aa: CASSGPPDNSPLHF
cdr3_nt: TGCGCCAGCAGCGGGCCGCCTGATAATTCACCCCTCCACTTT

d_call: -
clone_size: -
v_call: TRBV9
j_call: TRBJ2-7
cdr3_aa: CASSVGQNSYEQYF
cdr3_nt: TGTGCCAGCAGCGTAGGACAGAACTCCTACGAGCAGTACTTC

d_call: TRBD1
clone_size: -
v_call: TRBV11-3
j_call: TRBJ2-1
cdr3_aa: CASSLDQVGQGAGEQFF
cdr3_nt: TGTGCCAGCAGCTTAGATCAGGTAGGGCAGGGGGCGGGAGAGCAGTTCTTC

d_call: -
clone_size: -
v_call: TRBV7-2
j_call: TRBJ2-1
cdr3_aa: CASSWAGTYNEQFF
cdr3_nt: TGTGCCAGCAGCTGGGCCGGAACCTACAATGAGCAGTTCTTC

d_call: -
clone_size: -
v_call: TRBV7-9
j_call: TRBJ1-2
cdr3_aa: CASSFDSYGYTF
cdr3_nt: TGTGCCAGCAGCTTTGATAGCTATGGCTACACCTTC

d_call: -
clone_size: -
v_call: TRBV7-3
j_call: TRBJ2-1
cdr3_aa: CASSLEPRRHEQFF
cdr3_nt: TGTGCCAGCAGCCTGGAGCCCCGGCGTCATGAGCAGTTCTTC

d_call: TRBD2
clone_size: once
v_call: TRBV30
j_call: TRBJ2-1
cdr3_aa: CAWSSWAGAGYNEQFF
cdr3_nt: TGTGCCTGGAGTTCCTGGGCGGGAGCAGGATACAATGAGCAGTTCTTC

d_call: -
clone_size: -
v_call: TRBV19
j_call: TRBJ2-3
cdr3_aa: CASSIISVRAFMNF
cdr3_nt: TGTGCCAGTAGTATCATTTCCGTGCGCGCTTTTATGAATTTT

d_call: -
clone_size: -
v_call: TRBV15
j_call: TRBJ2-1
cdr3_aa: CATSSLREARYNEQFF
cdr3_nt: TGTGCCACCAGCAGCCTCCGGGAAGCTAGGTACAATGAGCAGTTCTTC

d_call: -
clone_size: -
v_call: TRBV5-6
j_call: TRBJ2-7
cdr3_aa: CASSLGQANYEQYF
cdr3_nt: TGTGCCAGCAGCTTGGGACAGGCGAACTACGAGCAGTACTTC